This T cell receptor (beta chain) was documented in a study of blood T cell repertoires in COVID-19. This clone was seen a single time. CDR1 is MGHRA, CDR2 YSYEKL, per germline. V lost 6 bases and J 4 bases, leaving 9 bases between the germline ends. CDR3 length: 13 residues. Method: immunoSEQ multiplex PCR; TCRdb's copy keeps in-frame clones and lacks some. The sample has a few hundred thousand clones, 88% seen once. The sequencing sample was made of PBMCs or T cells enriched from blood (not recorded which). This sequence joins TRBV4-1 and TRBJ1-4; D gene uncertain. This TCR derives from a man aged 30 to 45 who had recovered from COVID-19. In nucleotides, the CDR3 is TGCGCCAGCAGTGAGGTTAATAATGAAAAACTGTTTTTT. This sequence encodes CASSEVNNEKLFF.